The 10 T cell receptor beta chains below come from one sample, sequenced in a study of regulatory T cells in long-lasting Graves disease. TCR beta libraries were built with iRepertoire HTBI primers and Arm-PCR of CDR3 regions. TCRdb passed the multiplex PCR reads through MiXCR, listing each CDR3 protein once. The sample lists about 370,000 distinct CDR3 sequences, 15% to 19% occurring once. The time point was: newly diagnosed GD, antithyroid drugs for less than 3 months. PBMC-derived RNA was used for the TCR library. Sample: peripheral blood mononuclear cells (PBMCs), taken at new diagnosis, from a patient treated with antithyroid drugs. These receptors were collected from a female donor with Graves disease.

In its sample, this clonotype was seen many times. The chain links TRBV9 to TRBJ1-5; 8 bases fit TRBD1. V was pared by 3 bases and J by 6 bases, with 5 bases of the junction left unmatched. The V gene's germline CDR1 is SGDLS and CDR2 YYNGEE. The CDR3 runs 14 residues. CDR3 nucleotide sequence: TGTGCCAGCAGCGCCGGACAGGGTACTCAGCCCCAGCATTTT. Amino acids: CASSAGQGTQPQHF.

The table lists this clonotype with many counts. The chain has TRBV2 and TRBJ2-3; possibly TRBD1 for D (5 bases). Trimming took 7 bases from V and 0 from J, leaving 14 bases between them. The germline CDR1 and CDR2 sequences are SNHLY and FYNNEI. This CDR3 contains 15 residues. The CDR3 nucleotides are TGTGCCAGCATGGGGCGCGGTCCGAGCACAGATACGCAGTATTTT. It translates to CASMGRGPSTDTQYF. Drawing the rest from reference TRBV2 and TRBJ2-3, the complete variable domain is EPEVTQTPSHQVTQMGQEVILRCVPISNHLYFYWYRQILGQKVEFLVSFYNNEISEKSEIFDDQFSVERPDGSNFTLKIRSTKLEDSAMYFCASMGRGPSTDTQYFGPGTRLTVL.

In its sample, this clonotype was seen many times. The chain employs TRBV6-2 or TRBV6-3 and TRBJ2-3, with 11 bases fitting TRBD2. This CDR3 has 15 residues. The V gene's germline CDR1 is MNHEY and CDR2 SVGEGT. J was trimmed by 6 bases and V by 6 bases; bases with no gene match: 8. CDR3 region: CASSRLAGMWDTQYF. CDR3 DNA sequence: TGTGCCAGCAGCAGACTAGCGGGGATGTGGGATACGCAGTATTTT.

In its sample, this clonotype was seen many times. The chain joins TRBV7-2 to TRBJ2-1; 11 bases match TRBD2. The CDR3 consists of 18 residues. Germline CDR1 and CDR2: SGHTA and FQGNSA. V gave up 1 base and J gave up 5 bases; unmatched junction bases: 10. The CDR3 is CASSLEASGRLRDNEQFF. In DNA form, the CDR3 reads TGTGCCAGCAGCTTAGAGGCTAGCGGGAGGCTGAGAGACAATGAGCAGTTCTTC. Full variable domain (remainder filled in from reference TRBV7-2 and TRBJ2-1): GAGVSQSPSNKVTEKGKDVELRCDPISGHTALYWYRQSLGQGLEFLIYFQGNSAPDKSGLPSDRFSAERTGGSVSTLTIQRTQQEDSAVYLCASSLEASGRLRDNEQFFGPGTRLTVL.

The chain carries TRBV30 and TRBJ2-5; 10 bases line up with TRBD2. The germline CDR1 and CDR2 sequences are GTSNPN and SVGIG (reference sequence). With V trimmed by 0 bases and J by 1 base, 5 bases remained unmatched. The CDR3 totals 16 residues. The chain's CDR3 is CAWSVGLAGAQETQYF. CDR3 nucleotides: TGTGCCTGGAGTGTGGGGCTAGCGGGAGCCCAAGAGACCCAGTACTTC.

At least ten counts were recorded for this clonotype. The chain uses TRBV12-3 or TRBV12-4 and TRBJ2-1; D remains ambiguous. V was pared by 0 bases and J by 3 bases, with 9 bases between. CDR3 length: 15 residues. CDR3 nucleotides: TGTGCCAGCAGTTTAGCGGGTCTGGACTACAATGAGCAGTTCTTC. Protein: CASSLAGLDYNEQFF.

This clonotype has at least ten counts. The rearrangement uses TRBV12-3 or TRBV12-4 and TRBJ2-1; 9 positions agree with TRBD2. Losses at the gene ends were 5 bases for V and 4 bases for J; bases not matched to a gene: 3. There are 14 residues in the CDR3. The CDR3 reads CASSVSGGYNEQFF. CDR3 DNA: TGTGCCAGCAGTGTTAGCGGGGGTTACAATGAGCAGTTCTTC.

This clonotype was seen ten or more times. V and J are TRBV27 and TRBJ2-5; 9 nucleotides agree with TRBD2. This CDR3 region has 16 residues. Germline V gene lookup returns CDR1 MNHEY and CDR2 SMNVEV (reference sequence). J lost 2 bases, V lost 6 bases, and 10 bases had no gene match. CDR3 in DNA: TGTGCCAGCAGGTTTATCGGCGGGGGGGTACAAGAGACCCAGTACTTC. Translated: CASRFIGGGVQETQYF.

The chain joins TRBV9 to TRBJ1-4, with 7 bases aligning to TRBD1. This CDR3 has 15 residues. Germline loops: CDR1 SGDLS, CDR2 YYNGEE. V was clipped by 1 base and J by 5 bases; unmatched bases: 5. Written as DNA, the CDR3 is TGTGCCAGCAGCGTAAGGGGGACAGCCAATGAAAAACTGTTTTTT. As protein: CASSVRGTANEKLFF.

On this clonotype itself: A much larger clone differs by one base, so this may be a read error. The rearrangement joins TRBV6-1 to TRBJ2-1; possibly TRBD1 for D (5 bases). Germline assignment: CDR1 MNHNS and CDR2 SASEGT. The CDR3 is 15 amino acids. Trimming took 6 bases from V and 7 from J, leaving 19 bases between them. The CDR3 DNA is TGTGCCAGCAGCTTAGCTCCAGGGTTCCCGAATGAGCAGTTCTTC. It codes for CASSLAPGFPNEQFF.